This T cell receptor beta chain comes out of a study of blood T cell repertoires in COVID-19. Study as a whole: T cells, B-cell-depleted T cells, or PBMCs supplied cDNA or gDNA.

This CDR3 comprises 15 residues. Germline assignment: CDR1 MGHRA and CDR2 YSYEKL. The J segment lost 0 bases and the V segment lost 1 base, leaving 2 bases of the junction unmatched. Per the authors' pipeline: Amplification of reference gene primers was used by the study to estimate nucleated cell counts. Generated by immunoSEQ multiplex PCR, the TCRdb table keeps only in-frame clones and is missing some. Clone size and V and J calls were adopted from that table, with D and trimming inferred from the DNA. In the table there are hundreds of thousands of clones, 86% of which are singletons. With regard to this clone: Other DNA sequences in this sample translate to the same CDR3.

Source material: peripheral blood. This chain joins TRBV4-1 and TRBJ1-2; 7 nucleotides line up with TRBD1. This receptor was taken from a young woman with active or convalescent COVID-19. This CDR3 reads CASSQVGTANYGYTF. Written as DNA, the CDR3 is TGCGCCAGCAGCCAAGTAGGGACAGCTAACTATGGCTACACCTTC.